The rows below give T cell receptor beta chains drawn from one sample of a study of Graves' ophthalmopathy and Graves' hyperthyroidism. TCRdb called the multiplex PCR reads again in MiXCR, with one record for every CDR3 protein. The sample lists over 650,000 distinct CDR3 sequences; about two fifths were seen once. The sequenced material came from peripheral blood. These receptor sequences come from an adult man with Graves' ophthalmopathy. Both conserved end residues are part of each CDR3. Fields, in order: V gene, clone size, D gene, J gene, CDR3 protein, CDR3 DNA. D genes are given only for firm matches. Rows may omit the clone size; those that give it use once, few, many or a size class.

v_gene: TRBV7-6
abundance: many
d_gene: -
j_gene: TRBJ2-6
CDR3aa: CASSSYHRSGANVLTF
CDR3nt: TGTGCCAGCAGCTCATATCACAGGTCTGGGGCCAACGTCCTGACTTTC

v_gene: TRBV2
abundance: few
d_gene: -
j_gene: TRBJ1-4
CDR3aa: CASAVGVTYEKLFF
CDR3nt: TGTGCCAGCGCCGTAGGGGTTACATATGAAAAACTGTTTTTT

v_gene: TRBV2
abundance: many
d_gene: -
j_gene: TRBJ1-2
CDR3aa: CASSEASGWVFGYTF
CDR3nt: TGTGCCAGCAGTGAAGCTAGCGGATGGGTTTTTGGCTACACCTTC

v_gene: TRBV2
abundance: -
d_gene: -
j_gene: TRBJ2-2
CDR3aa: CASSPLETNTGELFF
CDR3nt: TGTGCCAGCTCACCACTTGAAACAAACACCGGGGAGCTGTTTTTT

v_gene: TRBV29-1
abundance: -
d_gene: -
j_gene: TRBJ2-1
CDR3aa: CSVEDPYHNEQFF
CDR3nt: TGCAGCGTTGAAGACCCCTATCATAATGAGCAGTTCTTC

v_gene: TRBV2
abundance: -
d_gene: -
j_gene: TRBJ1-1
CDR3aa: CASSYPNEAFF
CDR3nt: TGTGCCAGCAGTTACCCGAATGAAGCTTTCTTT

v_gene: TRBV19
abundance: few
d_gene: TRBD2
j_gene: TRBJ2-2
CDR3aa: CASSISGGAGELFF
CDR3nt: TGTGCCAGTAGTATTAGCGGGGGGGCCGGGGAGCTGTTTTTT

v_gene: TRBV7-6
abundance: -
d_gene: TRBD1
j_gene: TRBJ1-2
CDR3aa: CASSQATGVVYGYTF
CDR3nt: TGCGCCAGCAGCCAGGCAACAGGGGTAGTATATGGCTACACCTTC

v_gene: TRBV29-1
abundance: many
d_gene: TRBD2
j_gene: TRBJ2-5
CDR3aa: CSVGASGGDLGETQYF
CDR3nt: TGCAGCGTTGGGGCTAGCGGGGGGGATCTTGGAGAGACCCAGTACTTC

v_gene: TRBV19
abundance: many
d_gene: TRBD1
j_gene: TRBJ1-6
CDR3aa: CASRTGNSPLHF
CDR3nt: TGTGCCAGTAGGACAGGGAATTCACCCCTCCACTTT

v_gene: TRBV29-1
abundance: few
d_gene: -
j_gene: TRBJ2-3
CDR3aa: CSVGGDSDTQYF
CDR3nt: TGCAGCGTTGGAGGGGACTCAGATACGCAGTATTTT

v_gene: TRBV6-4
abundance: -
d_gene: TRBD1
j_gene: TRBJ2-2
CDR3aa: CASTSQGLGELFF
CDR3nt: TGTGCCAGCACCTCACAGGGGCTCGGGGAGCTGTTTTTT

v_gene: TRBV20-1
abundance: -
d_gene: -
j_gene: TRBJ1-5
CDR3aa: CSAREAGRYDQPQHF
CDR3nt: TGCAGTGCTAGGGAAGCGGGGCGCTATGATCAGCCCCAGCATTTT

v_gene: TRBV20-1
abundance: many
d_gene: TRBD1
j_gene: TRBJ1-1
CDR3aa: CSARPTGEQAFF
CDR3nt: TGCAGTGCTAGACCGACAGGGGAGCAAGCTTTCTTT

v_gene: TRBV25-1
abundance: -
d_gene: -
j_gene: TRBJ1-6
CDR3aa: CASRSGFSSPLHF
CDR3nt: TGTGCCAGCAGGTCGGGGTTTAGTTCACCCCTCCACTTT

v_gene: TRBV2
abundance: -
d_gene: TRBD1
j_gene: TRBJ1-5
CDR3aa: CASSGSRGSSHQPQHF
CDR3nt: TGTGCCAGCAGTGGATCCAGGGGGAGCAGCCATCAGCCCCAGCATTTT

v_gene: TRBV29-1
abundance: -
d_gene: -
j_gene: TRBJ1-1
CDR3aa: CSFGVGSTEAFF
CDR3nt: TGCAGCTTTGGGGTAGGAAGCACTGAAGCTTTCTTT

v_gene: TRBV6-1
abundance: -
d_gene: -
j_gene: TRBJ1-3
CDR3aa: CASSELGGSGNTIYF
CDR3nt: TGTGCCAGCAGTGAACTCGGGGGCTCTGGAAACACCATATATTTT

v_gene: TRBV9
abundance: -
d_gene: -
j_gene: TRBJ1-2
CDR3aa: CASSPGRPTGSGYTF
CDR3nt: TGTGCCAGCAGCCCAGGTAGGCCGACAGGCAGCGGCTACACCTTC

v_gene: TRBV6-2/TRBV6-3
abundance: -
d_gene: TRBD2
j_gene: TRBJ2-3
CDR3aa: CASRVSGVGPDTQYF
CDR3nt: TGTGCCAGCAGGGTTAGCGGGGTGGGACCAGATACGCAGTATTTT

v_gene: TRBV10-3
abundance: -
d_gene: TRBD1
j_gene: TRBJ1-2
CDR3aa: CAISDGGTGEGYTF
CDR3nt: TGTGCCATCAGTGACGGCGGGACAGGGGAAGGCTACACCTTC

v_gene: TRBV10-3
abundance: many
d_gene: -
j_gene: TRBJ2-7
CDR3aa: CAISEAVVTTSYEQYF
CDR3nt: TGTGCCATCAGTGAGGCTGTTGTGACTACATCCTACGAGCAGTACTTC

v_gene: TRBV7-9
abundance: -
d_gene: -
j_gene: TRBJ2-2
CDR3aa: CASSAAAGLRSGELFF
CDR3nt: TGTGCCAGCAGCGCAGCGGCAGGACTTCGGAGCGGGGAGCTGTTTTTT

v_gene: TRBV15
abundance: -
d_gene: -
j_gene: TRBJ1-4
CDR3aa: CATSRDQGNEKLFF
CDR3nt: TGTGCCACCAGCAGAGATCAGGGCAATGAAAAACTGTTTTTT

v_gene: TRBV4-2
abundance: -
d_gene: TRBD1
j_gene: TRBJ1-1
CDR3aa: CASSQDRGLDTEAFF
CDR3nt: TGTGCCAGCAGCCAGGACAGGGGGCTTGACACTGAAGCTTTCTTT

v_gene: TRBV24-1
abundance: -
d_gene: TRBD2
j_gene: TRBJ2-3
CDR3aa: CATSDLAGAGDTQYF
CDR3nt: TGTGCCACCAGTGACCTAGCGGGTGCGGGGGATACGCAGTATTTT

v_gene: TRBV5-1
abundance: -
d_gene: -
j_gene: TRBJ1-1
CDR3aa: CASSRSGNTVTGTEAFF
CDR3nt: TGCGCCAGCAGCCGCTCAGGGAACACTGTGACGGGCACTGAAGCTTTCTTT

v_gene: TRBV30
abundance: -
d_gene: -
j_gene: TRBJ1-2
CDR3aa: CAFPRDTHPNYGYTF
CDR3nt: TGTGCCTTCCCCCGGGACACACATCCAAACTATGGCTACACCTTC